This T cell receptor beta chain was documented in a study of cytotoxic CD8 clonotypes in ibrutinib-treated CLL. With cryopreserved PBMCs as the source, roughly 2 micrograms of genomic DNA went to TCR beta libraries. With respect to this clone: The antigen is not known.

Overall study results and limits: Circulating CD8+ T-cell counts were tracked by baseline clonality, which exceeded that of age-matched healthy donors.

V was shortened by 1 base and J by 7 bases, with 17 bases between the two germline ends. The CDR3 runs to 15 residues. Germline V lookup: CDR1 SGHKS, CDR2 YYEKEE (reference sequence). Sequenced by immunoSEQ multiplex PCR; TCRdb stores in-frame clones only, minus some. Among roughly 16,000 clones listed, approximately 60% were seen once. This rearrangement joins TRBV5-5 to TRBJ1-1; no firm D call. This TCR was recovered from a human donor with chronic lymphocytic leukemia. The material sequenced was PBMCs, taken before ibrutinib treatment. The DNA for the CDR3 is TGTGCCAGCAGCTTGATTGGGCTCCCGAATGGTGAAGCTTTCTTT. This translates into CASSLIGLPNGEAFF.